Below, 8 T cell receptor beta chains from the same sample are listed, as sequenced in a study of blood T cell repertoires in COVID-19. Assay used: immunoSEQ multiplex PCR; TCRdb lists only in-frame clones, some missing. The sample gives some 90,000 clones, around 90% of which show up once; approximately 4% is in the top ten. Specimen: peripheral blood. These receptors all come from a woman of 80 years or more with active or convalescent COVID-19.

The CDR3 is CASTSLSGTEAFF. The CDR3 DNA follows: TGTGCCAGCACCTCCCTATCAGGGACTGAAGCTTTCTTT. The chain has TRBV5-5 and TRBJ1-1; a weak D match, TRBD1 (5 bases). Germline assignment: CDR1 SGHKS and CDR2 YYEKEE (reference sequence). The CDR3 loop spans 13 amino acids. Trimming removed 6 bases from V and 5 bases from J, with 14 bases in between. The variable domain in full, completed from reference TRBV5-5 and TRBJ1-1, reads DAGVTQSPTHLIKTRGQQVTLRCSPISGHKSVSWYQQVLGQGPQFIFQYYEKEERGRGNFPDRFSARQFPNYSSELNVNALLLGDSALYLCASTSLSGTEAFFGQGTRLTVV.

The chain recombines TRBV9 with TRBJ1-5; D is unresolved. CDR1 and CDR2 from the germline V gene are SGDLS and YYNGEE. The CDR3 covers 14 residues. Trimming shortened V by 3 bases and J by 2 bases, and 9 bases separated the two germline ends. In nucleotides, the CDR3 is TGTGCCAGCAGCGAACAAGGAGGCAATCAGCCCCAGCATTTT. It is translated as CASSEQGGNQPQHF.

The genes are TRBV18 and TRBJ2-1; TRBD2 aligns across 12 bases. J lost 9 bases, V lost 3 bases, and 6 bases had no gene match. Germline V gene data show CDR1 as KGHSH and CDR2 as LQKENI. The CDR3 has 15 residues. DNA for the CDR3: TGTGCCAGCTCACCGACTAGCGGGAGTCAAAGTGAGCAGTTCTTC. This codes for CASSPTSGSQSEQFF. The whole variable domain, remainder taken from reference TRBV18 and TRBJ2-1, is NAGVMQNPRHLVRRRGQEARLRCSPMKGHSHVYWYRQLPEEGLKFMVYLQKENIIDESGMPKERFSAEFPKEGPSILRIQQVVRGDSAAYFCASSPTSGSQSEQFFGPGTRLTVL.

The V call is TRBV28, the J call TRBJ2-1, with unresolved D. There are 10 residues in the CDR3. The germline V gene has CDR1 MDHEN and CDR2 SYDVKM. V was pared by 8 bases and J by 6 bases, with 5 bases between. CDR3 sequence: CASVSNEQFF. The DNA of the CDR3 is TGTGCCAGCGTGAGCAATGAGCAGTTCTTC.

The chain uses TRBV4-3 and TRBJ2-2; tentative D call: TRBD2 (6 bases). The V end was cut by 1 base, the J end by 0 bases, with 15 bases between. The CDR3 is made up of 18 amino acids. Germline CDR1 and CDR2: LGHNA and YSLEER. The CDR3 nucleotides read TGCGCCAGCAGCCAAGGGACCGGACTACTAACGAACACCGGGGAGCTGTTTTTT. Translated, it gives CASSQGTGLLTNTGELFF.

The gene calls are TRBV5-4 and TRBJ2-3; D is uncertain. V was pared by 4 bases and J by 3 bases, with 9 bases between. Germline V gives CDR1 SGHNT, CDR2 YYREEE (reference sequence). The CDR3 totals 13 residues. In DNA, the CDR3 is TGTGCCAGCAGCGACTTAAAAACAGATACGCAGTATTTT. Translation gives CASSDLKTDTQYF.

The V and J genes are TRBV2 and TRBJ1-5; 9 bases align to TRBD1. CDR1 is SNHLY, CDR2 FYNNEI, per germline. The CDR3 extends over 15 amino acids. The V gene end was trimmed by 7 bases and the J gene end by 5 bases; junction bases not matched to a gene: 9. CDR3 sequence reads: CASNADRGIDQPQHF. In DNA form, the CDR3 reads TGTGCCAGCAACGCGGACAGGGGTATCGATCAGCCCCAGCATTTT.

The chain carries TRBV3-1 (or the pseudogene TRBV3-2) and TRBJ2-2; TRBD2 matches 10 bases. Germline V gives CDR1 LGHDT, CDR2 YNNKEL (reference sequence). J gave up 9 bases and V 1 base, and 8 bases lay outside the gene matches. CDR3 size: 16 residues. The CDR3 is CASSQGASGGARELFF. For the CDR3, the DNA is TGTGCCAGCAGCCAAGGGGCTAGCGGGGGTGCGCGGGAGCTGTTTTTT.